A single sample gave rise to the 29 T cell receptor beta chains below, sequenced in a study of shared clonotypes between healthy human individuals. Naive CD8 populations comprised CD45RO-negative cells positively selected for CCR7, excluding terminally differentiated effector memory CD45RA+ cells. Libraries were prepared by immunoSEQ multiplex PCR; TCRdb keeps only in-frame clonotypes and omits some of them. The sample has hundreds of thousands of clones, around 95% seen once. Sequencing was done on a sample of naive CD8+ T cells sorted from blood. These receptors originate from a woman in her thirties in good health.

This chain uses TRBV7-9 with TRBJ2-5; D uncertain. V lost 4 bases and J 2 bases, leaving 8 bases between the germline ends. Germline assignment: CDR1 SEHNR and CDR2 FQNEAQ (reference sequence). CDR3 length: 13 residues. CDR3 sequence: CASSSAIQETQYF. The CDR3 DNA is TGTGCCAGCAGCTCGGCTATTCAAGAGACCCAGTACTTC.

The chain couples TRBV7-9 to TRBJ2-1; D perhaps matches TRBD2 (6 bases). V lost 2 bases, J lost 8 bases, and 13 bases lay in between. There are 14 residues in the CDR3. The germline V gene encodes CDR1 SEHNR and CDR2 FQNEAQ (reference sequence). CDR3 residues: CASSLSGPGDEQFF. The CDR3 nucleotides are TGTGCCAGCAGCTTAAGCGGCCCGGGGGATGAGCAGTTCTTC.

This chain joins TRBV15 and TRBJ2-7; no clear D. Germline V gene lookup returns CDR1 LNHNV and CDR2 YYDKDF (reference sequence). V lost 1 base and J lost 0, with 13 bases in between. The CDR3 has 16 amino acids. In nucleotides, the CDR3 is TGTGCCACCAGCAGAGGTCCAGTTCGAGACTCCTACGAGCAGTACTTC. Protein: CATSRGPVRDSYEQYF.

J is TRBJ1-2 and V is TRBV11-2; D gene unclear. The CDR3 sequence is 14 residues long. CDR1 and CDR2 (germline): SGHAT, FQNNGV. Between the trimmed V and J ends, which lost 8 bases and 4 bases, there was a span of 17 bases. This CDR3 is CASSLLQWSYGYTF. In DNA, the CDR3 is TGTGCCAGCTCCTTATTACAGTGGAGCTATGGCTACACCTTC.

The chain recombines TRBV19 with TRBJ2-3; 9 positions agree with TRBD2. Germline V gene data show CDR1 as LNHDA and CDR2 as SQIVND (reference sequence). The CDR3 loop spans 15 amino acids. Unmatched junction bases numbered 4, after V lost 5 bases and J lost 1 base. CDR3 DNA sequence: TGTGCCAGTAGTTCGTCTAGCGGGGGCACAGATACGCAGTATTTT. The encoded protein is CASSSSSGGTDTQYF.

The chain carries TRBV6-5 and TRBJ2-1; D is ambiguous. CDR1 is MNHEY and CDR2 is SVGAGI in the germline V gene. The CDR3 covers 15 residues. V gave up 2 bases and J gave up 7 bases, with 15 bases separating them. The CDR3 region is CASSYEAYQENEQFF. The CDR3 DNA reads TGTGCCAGCAGTTACGAGGCCTACCAGGAGAATGAGCAGTTCTTC.

To note about this clone: This sample includes further DNA sequences coding for the same CDR3. The chain employs TRBV6-5 and TRBJ2-3, with 8 bases aligning to TRBD1. The junction had 5 bases not matched to a gene; V was cut back by 5 bases and J by 4 bases. The CDR3 length is 14 residues. Per the germline V gene, CDR1 is MNHEY and CDR2 is SVGAGI. In DNA form, the CDR3 reads TGTGCCAGCAGTAGGACAGGGCAATCAGATACGCAGTATTTT. Protein product: CASSRTGQSDTQYF.

V is TRBV30 and J is TRBJ2-4; weak D call: TRBD2 (7 bases). CDR1 and CDR2 from the germline V gene are GTSNPN and SVGIG (reference sequence). The CDR3 covers 14 residues. Deletions cut 1 base from V and 5 bases from J, with 12 bases between. CDR3 sequence (DNA): TGTGCCTGGAGTGAGCTAGGGGGGGAAAACATTCAGTACTTC. Translated, it gives CAWSELGGENIQYF.

The chain carries TRBV7-3 and TRBJ2-1; 10 positions match TRBD2. In germline, CDR1 is SGHTA, CDR2 FQGTGA. This CDR3 contains 17 residues. V was pared by 2 bases and J by 9 bases, with 13 bases of the junction left unmatched. The CDR3, as DNA: TGTGCCAGCAGCTTATCCCCGAAGCGGGAGGGAGAAAGTGAGCAGTTCTTC. Translation gives CASSLSPKREGESEQFF. Full variable domain (remainder filled in from reference TRBV7-3 and TRBJ2-1): GAGVSQTPSNKVTEKGKYVELRCDPISGHTALYWYRQSLGQGPEFLIYFQGTGAADDSGLPNDRFFAVRPEGSVSTLKIQRTERGDSAVYLCASSLSPKREGESEQFFGPGTRLTVL.

The chain recombines TRBV28 with TRBJ2-2, with D maybe TRBD2 (6 bases). CDR1 is MDHEN and CDR2 is SYDVKM in the germline V gene. V lost 6 bases, J lost 1 base, and 9 bases lay in between. The CDR3 covers 14 residues. The CDR3 spells CASSYSGNTGELFF. In DNA, the CDR3 is TGTGCCAGCAGCTATAGCGGGAACACCGGGGAGCTGTTTTTT.

V and J are TRBV6-4 and TRBJ2-3, with TRBD2 matching over 7 bases. The trim removed 2 bases at V and 2 bases at J, leaving 10 bases unmatched. The CDR3 contains 17 residues. The germline CDR1 and CDR2 sequences are MRHNA and SNTAGT. The CDR3 DNA follows: TGTGCCAGCAGTGACAGGGCTAGCGGACCAATCACAGATACGCAGTATTTT. This sequence encodes CASSDRASGPITDTQYF.

The V and J genes are TRBV29-1 and TRBJ2-1; possible D gene TRBD2, 5 bases. CDR3 length: 14 residues. Deletions cut 1 base from V and 4 bases from J, with 11 bases between. Per the germline V gene, CDR1 is SQVTM and CDR2 is ANQGSEA. CDR3 DNA: TGCAGCGTTGAAGGTGAGAGGGTTTACAATGAGCAGTTCTTC. Translation: CSVEGERVYNEQFF.

This clone was counted only a few times. V is TRBV2 and J is TRBJ1-1; D remains unclear. CDR3 length equals 12 residues. Germline V gene data show CDR1 as SNHLY and CDR2 as FYNNEI. V was clipped by 4 bases and J by 1 base, with 4 bases between them. The CDR3 sequence: CASSGSNTEAFF. The CDR3 DNA follows: TGTGCCAGCAGTGGCTCGAACACTGAAGCTTTCTTT.

A remark on this clone: Additional DNA sequences in this sample encode the identical CDR3. The chain joins TRBV7-9 to TRBJ2-2; D may be TRBD1 (5 bases). CDR1 and CDR2 (germline): SEHNR, FQNEAQ (reference sequence). The V and J ends lost 3 bases and 4 bases respectively, with 9 bases between them. This CDR3 is 14 amino acids long. The CDR3, as DNA: TGTGCCAGCAGCTTGGGTGGGGCCACCGGGGAGCTGTTTTTT. It codes for CASSLGGATGELFF.

The chain combines TRBV5-4 with TRBJ2-5; TRBD2 agrees at 11 bases. The CDR3 contains 15 residues. CDR1 is SGHNT and CDR2 is YYREEE in the germline V gene (reference sequence). The V segment lost 4 bases and the J segment 5 bases; nucleotides outside the gene matches: 7. The CDR3 sequence is CASSTLAGGGETQYF. The DNA for the CDR3 is TGTGCCAGCAGCACCCTAGCGGGAGGCGGGGAGACCCAGTACTTC.

The chain has TRBV2 and TRBJ2-7; D could derive from TRBD1 or TRBD2 (6 bases each). Trimming shortened V by 8 bases and J by 5 bases, and 19 bases separated the two germline ends. This CDR3 is built from 14 residues. The germline V gene encodes CDR1 SNHLY and CDR2 FYNNEI. CDR3 region: CASYPWRGFNEQYF. The CDR3 DNA sequence: TGTGCCAGCTACCCGTGGAGGGGGTTCAACGAGCAGTACTTC. Complete variable domain (other parts from reference TRBV2 and TRBJ2-7): EPEVTQTPSHQVTQMGQEVILRCVPISNHLYFYWYRQILGQKVEFLVSFYNNEISEKSEIFDDQFSVERPDGSNFTLKIRSTKLEDSAMYFCASYPWRGFNEQYFGPGTRLTVT.

The CDR3 nucleotides are TGTGCCAGTAGCATGAGGGTTAGAGGACTAATCAATGAGCAGTTCTTC. Its translation: CASSMRVRGLINEQFF. V is TRBV19 and J is TRBJ2-1, with D tentatively TRBD2 (6 bases). V lost 6 bases and J 6 bases, leaving 21 bases between the germline ends. CDR3 size: 16 residues. The V gene's germline CDR1 is LNHDA and CDR2 SQIVND (reference sequence).

The J gene is TRBJ1-4, the V gene TRBV27, with a tentative D call TRBD1 (6 bases). Trimming took off 3 bases at V and 6 bases at J, with 11 bases between the two ends. The CDR3 has 14 residues. The V gene's germline CDR1 is MNHEY and CDR2 SMNVEV (reference sequence). The CDR3 spells CASSFNGGYEKLFF. CDR3 sequence (DNA): TGTGCCAGCAGTTTTAACGGGGGCTATGAAAAACTGTTTTTT.

The genes are TRBV9 and TRBJ2-7; D gene ambiguous. The CDR3 spans 15 residues. Trimming took 4 bases from V and 3 from J, leaving 17 bases between them. Germline CDR1 and CDR2: SGDLS and YYNGEE. The CDR3 nucleotides read TGTGCCAGCAGCCCCGCCCCCGGGCTGAACTACGAGCAGTACTTC. Translation gives CASSPAPGLNYEQYF.

Details on this clone: A much more abundant neighbour one base away suggests this may be a read error. The identical CDR3 is also encoded by other nucleotide sequences in the sample. The V gene is TRBV13, the J gene TRBJ2-7; no reliable D call. The ends were cut back, 0 bases at V and 1 base at J, with 4 bases in the middle. The CDR3 has 13 residues. Germline CDR1 is PRHDT and CDR2 is FYEKMQ (reference sequence). The CDR3 protein is CASSLGGSYEQYF. DNA of the CDR3: TGTGCCAGCAGCTTAGGAGGGTCCTACGAGCAGTACTTC.

The rearrangement links TRBV29-1 to TRBJ2-2, with D possibly being TRBD2 (6 bases). Germline V gene sequence: CDR1 SQVTM, CDR2 ANQGSEA. The V end was cut by 2 bases, the J end by 1 base, with 14 bases between. This CDR3 is 16 amino acids long. The CDR3 DNA reads as TGCAGCGTTGAACTTCGGTCGGAGGGGAACACCGGGGAGCTGTTTTTT. Its protein is CSVELRSEGNTGELFF.

This chain uses TRBV23-1 with TRBJ2-3, with TRBD2 matching 10 bases. TRBV23-1 carries the ORF label, with uncertain function. The CDR3 contains 17 residues. The junction had 6 bases not matched to a gene; V was cut back by 3 bases and J by 0 bases. CDR3 loop: CASSHPGLAASTDTQYF. Written as DNA, the CDR3 is TGCGCCAGCAGTCACCCCGGACTAGCGGCTAGCACAGATACGCAGTATTTT.

V gene TRBV2 combines with J gene TRBJ2-2; 8 bases agree with TRBD1. The CDR3 spans 19 residues. Germline values: CDR1 SNHLY, CDR2 FYNNEI. V shed 5 bases, J shed 1 base, and the junction held 15 bases outside the gene matches. The CDR3 reads CASSPWGRIGTGNTGELFF. The CDR3 coding sequence is TGTGCCAGCAGTCCCTGGGGCCGAATAGGGACAGGGAACACCGGGGAGCTGTTTTTT.

The rearrangement uses TRBV2 and TRBJ2-1; the match to TRBD2 covers 8 bases. J was trimmed by 1 base and V by 6 bases; bases with no gene match: 11. Germline loops: CDR1 SNHLY, CDR2 FYNNEI. The CDR3 spans 17 residues. The CDR3 region is CASRAGGALGSYNEQFF. In nucleotides, the CDR3 is TGTGCCAGCAGGGCGGGAGGAGCTCTTGGGTCCTACAATGAGCAGTTCTTC.

The chain is built from TRBV10-3 and TRBJ2-7, with 11 bases that match TRBD2. The junction had 3 bases not matched to a gene; V was cut back by 2 bases and J by 3 bases. Germline V CDR1 and CDR2: ENHRY, SYGVKD. The CDR3 runs to 15 residues. This CDR3 reads CAISETSGSDYEQYF. Written as DNA, the CDR3 is TGTGCCATCAGTGAGACTAGCGGGAGTGACTACGAGCAGTACTTC.

V is TRBV10-1 and J is TRBJ1-1, with D uncertain. V was shortened by 9 bases and J by 2 bases, with 34 bases between the two germline ends. Germline values: CDR1 WNHNN, CDR2 SYGVQD (reference sequence). This CDR3 spans 20 amino acids. The DNA of the CDR3 is TGCGCCAGGGTCGGGTTGCCCGGGTTCTCCACCTGTGGGCCAAACACTGAAGCTTTCTTT. This codes for CARVGLPGFSTCGPNTEAFF.

This chain connects TRBV25-1 to TRBJ2-5; D remains ambiguous. Trimming pared 2 bases from V and 6 bases from J, leaving 7 bases between. Germline CDR1 reads MGHDK; CDR2 reads SYGVNS. This CDR3 region has 12 residues. CDR3 bases: TGTGCCAGCAGTGAAGATACGAAGACCCAGTACTTC. Amino acid sequence: CASSEDTKTQYF.

The chain couples TRBV11-2 to TRBJ2-1; 7 nucleotides align to TRBD2. The germline V gene has CDR1 SGHAT and CDR2 FQNNGV. Losses at the gene ends were 5 bases for V and 7 bases for J; bases not matched to a gene: 11. The CDR3 extends over 15 amino acids. The CDR3 loop reads CASSPVAGAGNEQFF. The DNA of the CDR3 is TGTGCCAGCAGCCCGGTGGCGGGAGCTGGGAATGAGCAGTTCTTC.

The chain is built from TRBV14 and TRBJ2-3; D unresolved. Trimming cost V 4 bases and J 0 bases, with 17 bases left between them. Germline CDR1 SGHDN, CDR2 FVKESK. The CDR3 is 17 residues long. The CDR3, as DNA: TGTGCCAGCAGCCCATCCCGCGACTTGACTAGCACAGATACGCAGTATTTT. Protein sequence: CASSPSRDLTSTDTQYF. The full variable domain, rest sourced from reference TRBV14 and TRBJ2-3, is EAGVTQFPSHSVIEKGQTVTLRCDPISGHDNLYWYRRVMGKEIKFLLHFVKESKQDESGMPNNRFLAERTGGTYSTLKVQPAELEDSGVYFCASSPSRDLTSTDTQYFGPGTRLTVL.